Presented here are 25 T cell receptor beta chains from one specimen sequenced in a study of identical twins. One entry per CDR3 protein results from TCRdb running MiXCR on the 5' RACE reads. The top ten hold over 0.25% of the sample, which has roughly 1.6 million distinct CDR3 sequences, roughly a third seen once. The sample comprised cord blood. Every receptor here comes from a newborn girl in good health.

This clonotype was seen ten or more times. The chain employs TRBV4-2 and TRBJ2-7; 7 bases align to TRBD2. The V segment lost 2 bases and the J segment 4 bases; nucleotides outside the gene matches: 5. This CDR3 contains 14 residues. Germline CDR1 LGHNA, CDR2 YNFKEQ. CDR3 DNA sequence: TGTGCCAGCAGCCAATCGACTAGCCCGTACGAGCAGTACTTC. This gives the protein CASSQSTSPYEQYF.

The CDR3 DNA reads TGCGCCAGCAGCCACCTATTCACCGGACAGGGAGGACAGCCCCAGCATTTT. This translates into CASSHLFTGQGGQPQHF. The rearrangement uses TRBV4-1 and TRBJ1-5; TRBD1 matches at 8 bases. The CDR3 contains 17 residues. Unmatched junction bases numbered 14, after V lost 3 bases and J lost 7 bases. Germline V CDR1 and CDR2: MGHRA, YSYEKL.

This clonotype appeared a few times. This sequence joins TRBV7-2 and TRBJ2-7, with unresolved D. Gene TRBJ2-5 matches the end of the DNA better, so the J call may be wrong. The V gene's germline CDR1 is SGHTA and CDR2 FQGNSA. The CDR3 is made up of 14 amino acids. CDR3 nucleotide sequence: TGTGCCAGCAGCGCGGTAATGACCCTCGCGACCCAGTACTTC. Its translation is CASSAVMTLATQYF.

A remark on this clonotype: Given a much more abundant clone one base away, this may be a read error. The chain joins TRBV29-1 to TRBJ2-7; 7 bases agree with TRBD2. Germline assignment: CDR1 SQVTM and CDR2 ANQGSEA. This CDR3 is 12 amino acids long. Germline trimming cut 0 bases from V and 8 bases from J; bases unmatched to any gene: 4. The CDR3 loop reads CSVEDQRGKQYF. Written as DNA, the CDR3 is TGCAGCGTTGAAGATCAGCGGGGCAAGCAGTACTTC.

This clonotype occurred a few times. The chain has TRBV6-1 and TRBJ2-7, with D unclear. Deletions cut 6 bases from V and 2 bases from J, with 17 bases between. From germline, CDR1 is MNHNS and CDR2 SASEGT. This CDR3 is 15 amino acids long. CDR3 sequence: CASRDPGVIAYEQYF. In DNA form, the CDR3 reads TGTGCCAGCAGGGACCCCGGAGTTATTGCCTACGAGCAGTACTTC.

The chain couples TRBV3-1 to TRBJ2-4; D is uncertain. V lost 1 base to trimming and J lost 3 bases, with 7 bases between them. CDR1 and CDR2 from the germline V gene are LGHDT and YNNKEL (reference sequence). The CDR3 is 14 residues long. As DNA, the CDR3 is TGTGCCAGCAGCCAAGCCGCGATCAAAAACATTCAGTACTTC. It specifies CASSQAAIKNIQYF.

The chain uses TRBV20-1 and TRBJ2-3; 9 bases fit TRBD2. CDR1 and CDR2 from the germline V gene are DFQATT and SNEGSKA (reference sequence). The CDR3 has 15 amino acids. The V segment lost 0 bases and the J segment 4 bases; nucleotides outside the gene matches: 5. CDR3 amino acids: CSARDSGRVADTQYF. The CDR3 DNA follows: TGCAGTGCTAGAGATAGCGGGAGAGTGGCAGATACGCAGTATTTT.

The gene calls are TRBV15 and TRBJ2-4; D is perhaps TRBD2 (5 bases). V lost 1 base and J 3 bases, leaving 10 bases between the germline ends. The length of the CDR3 is 15 residues. Germline V CDR1 and CDR2: LNHNV, YYDKDF (reference sequence). CDR3 nucleotides: TGTGCCACCAGCAGAGGATCGGGGAACAAAAACATTCAGTACTTC. It encodes CATSRGSGNKNIQYF.

This clonotype was picked up a small number of times. This chain connects TRBV12-3 or TRBV12-4 to TRBJ1-1; D uncertain. V was cut by 3 bases and J by 3 bases, with 11 bases left in between. The CDR3 is 14 amino acids. Written as DNA, the CDR3 is TGTGCCAGCAGTTTCTGGGCCAAGGACACTGAAGCTTTCTTT. It is translated as CASSFWAKDTEAFF.

The chain uses TRBV20-1 and TRBJ2-5, with 12 bases that match TRBD2. Per the germline V gene, CDR1 is DFQATT and CDR2 is SNEGSKA (reference sequence). Trimming at V came to 3 bases and at J to 2 bases, leaving 4 bases not matched to a gene. The CDR3 spans 15 residues. This CDR3 reads CSASPTSGSQETQYF. CDR3 coding DNA: TGCAGTGCTAGTCCGACTAGCGGGAGTCAAGAGACCCAGTACTTC.

This clonotype was observed a handful of times. The J gene is TRBJ1-1, the V gene TRBV29-1, with unresolved D. Germline assignment: CDR1 SQVTM and CDR2 ANQGSEA. The CDR3 contains 12 residues. Trimming left V 4 bases short and J 3 bases short, with 9 bases between. The CDR3 coding sequence is TGCAGCGTTGCCGGGTTGGACACTGAAGCTTTCTTT. Protein: CSVAGLDTEAFF.

This clonotype has only a few counts. The chain joins TRBV6-5 to TRBJ2-7; 7 bases are a match to TRBD1. V gave up 8 bases and J gave up 7 bases; unmatched junction bases: 8. The germline gives CDR1 MNHEY, CDR2 SVGAGI. This CDR3 contains 12 residues. CDR3 loop: CASSRGRREQYF. The CDR3 DNA reads TGTGCCAGCTCAAGGGGGCGCAGGGAGCAGTACTTC.

The chain has TRBV25-1 and TRBJ2-6; D not resolved. Germline values: CDR1 MGHDK, CDR2 SYGVNS. CDR3 size: 13 residues. Trimming cost V 4 bases and J 3 bases, with 4 bases left between them. The CDR3 DNA reads TGTGCCAGCAGTGTTCATGGGGCCAACGTCCTGACTTTC. It translates to CASSVHGANVLTF. The full variable domain, with the rest looked up from reference TRBV25-1 and TRBJ2-6, is EADIYQTPRYLVIGTGKKITLECSQTMGHDKMYWYQQDPGMELHLIHYSYGVNSTEKGDLSSESTVSRIRTEHFPLTLESARPSHTSQYLCASSVHGANVLTFGAGSRLTVL.

In DNA, the CDR3 is TGTGCCAGCAGCCTCGGGACTGACCCCTACAATGAGCAGTTCTTC. This codes for CASSLGTDPYNEQFF. This chain joins TRBV12-3 or TRBV12-4 and TRBJ2-1, with D possibly being TRBD2 (6 bases). The germline V and J ends were trimmed by 6 bases and 2 bases, with 14 bases remaining between them. This CDR3 has 15 residues.

In its sample, this clonotype was seen once. Possible read error: a much larger clone is one base away. The V call is TRBV12-3 or TRBV12-4, the J call TRBJ2-4; D gene ambiguous. The J call is doubtful: the DNA matches TRBJ2-7 better. The CDR3 spans 11 residues. The CDR3 sequence is CASSWLHEQYV. The CDR3 DNA reads as TGTGCCAGCAGTTGGCTACACGAGCAGTACGTC.

This clonotype was recorded a few times. The V gene is TRBV12-3 or TRBV12-4, the J gene TRBJ1-4, with TRBD1 as a possible D gene (5 bases). Trimming took off 5 bases at V and 5 bases at J, with 18 bases between the two ends. This CDR3 comprises 16 residues. The CDR3 loop is CASSPEQKGTNEKLFF. CDR3 in DNA: TGTGCCAGCAGTCCAGAACAGAAGGGGACGAATGAAAAACTGTTTTTT.

In the case of this clonotype: The junction departs from germline at one end; a sequencing error may be responsible. The chain uses TRBV12-3 or TRBV12-4 and TRBJ2-3; no reliable D call. This CDR3 has 15 amino acids. The CDR3 sequence: CASGLLGSRSDTQYF. CDR3 coding DNA: TGTGCCAGCGGTTTATTGGGCAGCAGATCAGATACGCAGTATTTT.

The V gene is TRBV6-1, the J gene TRBJ1-1, with a possible D match to TRBD1 (6 bases). Germline V CDR1 and CDR2: MNHNS, SASEGT. The CDR3 length is 17 residues. The V gene lost 8 bases and the J gene lost 1 base, with 23 bases spanning the gap. Written as DNA, the CDR3 is TGTGCCAGCGAAATACTCTCAGCGCGGGGGGCGAACACTGAAGCTTTCTTT. Translated: CASEILSARGANTEAFF.

The V and J genes are TRBV4-2 and TRBJ1-2; TRBD1 might be the D (6 bases). The V and J ends lost 1 base and 8 bases respectively, with 14 bases between them. The CDR3 sequence is 14 residues long. From germline, CDR1 is LGHNA and CDR2 YNFKEQ. The CDR3: CASSQGTRGMGYTF. CDR3 DNA: TGTGCCAGCAGCCAAGGGACCAGGGGAATGGGCTACACCTTC.

The rearrangement uses TRBV15 and TRBJ2-5; D unclear. CDR1 is LNHNV, CDR2 YYDKDF, per germline (reference sequence). The CDR3 has 12 residues. V lost 0 bases and J 13 bases, leaving 12 bases between the germline ends. In nucleotides, the CDR3 is TGTGCCACCAGCAGAGACCTCTACGAGCGGTACTTC. This gives the protein CATSRDLYERYF. The full variable domain, rest sourced from reference TRBV15 and TRBJ2-5, is DAMVIQNPRYQVTQFGKPVTLSCSQTLNHNVMYWYQQKSSQAPKLLFHYYDKDFNNEADTPDNFQSRRPNTSFCFLDIRSPGLGDTAMYLCATSRDLYERYFGPGTRLLVL.

The table lists this clonotype with many counts. This chain joins TRBV5-1 and TRBJ2-1, with 9 bases lining up with TRBD2. This CDR3 spans 14 amino acids. V trimming: 0 bases; J trimming: 6 bases; junction bases outside the gene matches: 1. Germline CDR1 SGHRS, CDR2 YFSETQ. The CDR3 DNA follows: TGCGCCAGCAGCTTGGTTAGCGGGAGCAATGAGCAGTTCTTC. It translates to CASSLVSGSNEQFF. The whole variable domain, remainder taken from reference TRBV5-1 and TRBJ2-1, is KAGVTQTPRYLIKTRGQQVTLSCSPISGHRSVSWYQQTPGQGLQFLFEYFSETQRNKGNFPGRFSGRQFSNSRSEMNVSTLELGDSALYLCASSLVSGSNEQFFGPGTRLTVL.

In the case of this clonotype: At one of its ends the junction is not consistent with the germline gene, which may arise from a read error. The rearrangement joins TRBV20-1 to TRBJ1-6; perhaps TRBD1 as D (5 bases). CDR1 and CDR2 from the germline V gene are DFQATT and SNEGSKA (reference sequence). The CDR3 consists of 12 residues. CDR3 coding DNA: TGCAGTGCTAGCAGGGATAATTCACCCCCCCACTTT. Its translation is CSASRDNSPPHF.

V usage is TRBV5-1 and J usage is TRBJ1-4; tentatively, D is TRBD1 (5 bases). The V end was cut by 9 bases, the J end by 3 bases, with 18 bases between. The CDR3 contains 15 residues. The germline CDR1 and CDR2 sequences are SGHRS and YFSETQ. In DNA form, the CDR3 reads TGCGCCACTCGGAATGGGGACTTTTCTAATGAAAAACTGTTTTTT. Its translation: CATRNGDFSNEKLFF.

The CDR3 bases are TGTGCCAGCCGGACACAGGCCAATCAGCCCCAGCATTTT. Translation gives CASRTQANQPQHF. This chain links TRBV6-1 with TRBJ1-5; a weak D match, TRBD1 (5 bases). CDR3 length equals 13 residues. Germline CDR1 reads MNHNS; CDR2 reads SASEGT. Trimming cost V 8 bases and J 3 bases, with 11 bases left between them.

This clonotype was seen more than once but under ten times. The J gene is TRBJ1-1, the V gene TRBV24-1; tentatively, D is TRBD1 (5 bases). The CDR3 is 11 amino acids. Germline lookup yields CDR1 KGHDR and CDR2 SFDVKD. V lost 5 bases and J lost 11, with 11 bases in between. The CDR3: CATSGGLNAFF. Here the CDR3 DNA reads TGTGCCACCAGTGGGGGACTCAATGCTTTCTTT.